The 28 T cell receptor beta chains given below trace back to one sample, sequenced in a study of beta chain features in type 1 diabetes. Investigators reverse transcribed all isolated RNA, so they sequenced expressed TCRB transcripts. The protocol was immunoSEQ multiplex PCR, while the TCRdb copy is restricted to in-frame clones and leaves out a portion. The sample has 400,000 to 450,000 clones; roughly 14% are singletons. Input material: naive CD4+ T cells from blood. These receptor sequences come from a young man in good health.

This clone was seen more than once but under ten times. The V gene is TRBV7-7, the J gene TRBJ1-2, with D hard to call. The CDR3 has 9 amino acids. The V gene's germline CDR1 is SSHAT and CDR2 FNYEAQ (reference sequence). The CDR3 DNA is TGTGCTAGCCCAGAAGGCTACACCTTC. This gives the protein CASPEGYTF.

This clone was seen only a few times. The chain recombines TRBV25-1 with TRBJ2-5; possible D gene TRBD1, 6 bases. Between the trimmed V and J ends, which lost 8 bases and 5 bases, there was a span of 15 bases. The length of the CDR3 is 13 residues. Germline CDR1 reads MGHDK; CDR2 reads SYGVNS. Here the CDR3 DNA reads TGTGCCAGCCAAACAGGGAATCGGGAGACCCAGTACTTC. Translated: CASQTGNRETQYF.

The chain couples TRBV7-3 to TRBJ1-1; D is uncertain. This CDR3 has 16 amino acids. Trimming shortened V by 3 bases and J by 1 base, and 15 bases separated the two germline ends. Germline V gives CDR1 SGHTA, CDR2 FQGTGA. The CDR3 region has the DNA TGTGCCAGCAGCTTGGGGTTTACTTTAGGGAACACTGAAGCTTTCTTT. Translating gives CASSLGFTLGNTEAFF.

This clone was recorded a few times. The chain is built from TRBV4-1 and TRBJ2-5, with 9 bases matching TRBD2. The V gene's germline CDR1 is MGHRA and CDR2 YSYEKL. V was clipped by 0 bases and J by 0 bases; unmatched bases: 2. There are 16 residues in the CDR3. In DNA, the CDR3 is TGCGCCAGCAGCCAAGATCGCGGGGGGGACCAAGAGACCCAGTACTTC. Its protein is CASSQDRGGDQETQYF.

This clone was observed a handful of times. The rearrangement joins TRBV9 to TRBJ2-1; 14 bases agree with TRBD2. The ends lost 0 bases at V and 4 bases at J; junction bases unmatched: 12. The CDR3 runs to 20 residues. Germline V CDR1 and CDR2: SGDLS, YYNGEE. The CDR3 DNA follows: TGTGCCAGCAGCGTAGGGACTAGCGGGAGGCAACTCTCAGGGTACAATGAGCAGTTCTTC. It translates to CASSVGTSGRQLSGYNEQFF.

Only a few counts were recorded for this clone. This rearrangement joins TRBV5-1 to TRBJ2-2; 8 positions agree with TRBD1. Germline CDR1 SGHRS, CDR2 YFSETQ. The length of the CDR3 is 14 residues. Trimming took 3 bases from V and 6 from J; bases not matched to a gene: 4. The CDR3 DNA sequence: TGCGCCAGCAGCTCGGACAGGGAACCCGGGGAGCTGTTTTTT. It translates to CASSSDREPGELFF.

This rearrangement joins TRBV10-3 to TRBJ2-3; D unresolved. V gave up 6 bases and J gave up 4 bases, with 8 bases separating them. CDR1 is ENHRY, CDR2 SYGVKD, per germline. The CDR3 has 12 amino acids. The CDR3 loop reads CAISSFPDTQYF. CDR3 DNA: TGTGCCATCAGCTCCTTCCCAGATACGCAGTATTTT.

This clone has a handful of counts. CDR3 sequence: CASSHPRQGDTQYF. CDR3 DNA sequence: TGCGCCAGCAGCCACCCAAGACAGGGAGATACGCAGTATTTT. V usage is TRBV4-1 and J usage is TRBJ2-3, with 7 bases aligning to TRBD1. V lost 3 bases, J lost 5 bases, and 5 bases stayed unmatched. The germline gives CDR1 MGHRA, CDR2 YSYEKL. The CDR3 length is 14 residues.

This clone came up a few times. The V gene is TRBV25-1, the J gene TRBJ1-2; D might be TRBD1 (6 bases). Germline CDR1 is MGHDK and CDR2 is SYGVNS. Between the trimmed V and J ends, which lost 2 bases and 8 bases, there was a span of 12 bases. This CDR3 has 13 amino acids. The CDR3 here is CASSEGGALGYTF. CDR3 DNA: TGTGCCAGCAGTGAAGGGGGGGCCTTGGGCTACACCTTC.

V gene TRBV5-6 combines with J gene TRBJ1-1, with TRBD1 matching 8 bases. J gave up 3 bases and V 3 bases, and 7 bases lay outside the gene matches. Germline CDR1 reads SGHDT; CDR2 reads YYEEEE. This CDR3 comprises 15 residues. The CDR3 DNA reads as TGTGCCAGCAGCTCACAGGGGGTATGGGACACTGAAGCTTTCTTT. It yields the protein CASSSQGVWDTEAFF.

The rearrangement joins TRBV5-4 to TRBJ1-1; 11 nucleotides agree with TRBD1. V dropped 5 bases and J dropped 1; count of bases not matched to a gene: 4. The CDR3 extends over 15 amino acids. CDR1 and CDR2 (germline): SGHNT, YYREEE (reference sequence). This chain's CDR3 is CASSRDRGRNTEAFF. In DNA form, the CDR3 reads TGTGCCAGCAGTCGGGACAGGGGGAGGAACACTGAAGCTTTCTTT.

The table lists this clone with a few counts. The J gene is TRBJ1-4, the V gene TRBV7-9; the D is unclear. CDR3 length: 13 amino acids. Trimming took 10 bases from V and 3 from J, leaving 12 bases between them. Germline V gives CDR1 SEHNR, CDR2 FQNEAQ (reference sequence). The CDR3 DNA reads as TGTGCCAACCAAGCCTCGGCTAATGAAAAACTGTTTTTT. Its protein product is CANQASANEKLFF. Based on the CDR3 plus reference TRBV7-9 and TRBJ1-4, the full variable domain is DTGVSQNPRHKITKRGQNVTFRCDPISEHNRLYWYRQTLGQGPEFLTYFQNEAQLEKSRLLSDRFSAERPKGSFSTLEIQRTEQGDSAMYLCANQASANEKLFFGSGTQLSVL.

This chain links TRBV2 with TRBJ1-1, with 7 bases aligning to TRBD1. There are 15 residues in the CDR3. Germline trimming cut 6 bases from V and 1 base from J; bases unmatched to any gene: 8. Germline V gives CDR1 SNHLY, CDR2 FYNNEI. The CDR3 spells CASRLTDRPNTEAFF. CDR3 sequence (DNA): TGTGCCAGCAGATTAACGGACAGGCCGAACACTGAAGCTTTCTTT.

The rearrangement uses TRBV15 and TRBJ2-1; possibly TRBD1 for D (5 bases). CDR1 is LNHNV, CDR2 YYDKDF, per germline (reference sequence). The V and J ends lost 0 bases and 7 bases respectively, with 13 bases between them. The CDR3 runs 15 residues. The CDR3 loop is CATSRDPGRNNEQFF. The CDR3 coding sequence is TGTGCCACCAGCAGAGATCCAGGGCGGAATAATGAGCAGTTCTTC.

CDR3 amino acids: CASSEAGQGNTEAFF. The CDR3 DNA reads as TGTGCCAGCAGTGAAGCAGGACAGGGGAACACTGAAGCTTTCTTT. The chain couples TRBV2 to TRBJ1-1; 8 bases map to TRBD1. Germline V CDR1 and CDR2: SNHLY, FYNNEI. The CDR3 extends over 15 amino acids. After removal of 0 bases from V and 1 base from J, the junction contained 1 base not matched to a gene. Combining the CDR3 with reference TRBV2 and TRBJ1-1 gives the whole variable domain EPEVTQTPSHQVTQMGQEVILRCVPISNHLYFYWYRQILGQKVEFLVSFYNNEISEKSEIFDDQFSVERPDGSNFTLKIRSTKLEDSAMYFCASSEAGQGNTEAFFGQGTRLTVV.

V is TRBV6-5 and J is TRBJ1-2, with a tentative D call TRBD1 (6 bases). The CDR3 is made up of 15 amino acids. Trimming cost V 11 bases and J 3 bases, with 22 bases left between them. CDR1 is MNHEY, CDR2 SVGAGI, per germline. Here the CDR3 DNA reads TGTGCCGCTAGAGGCGGGGGCTTGGGAGACTATGGCTACACCTTC. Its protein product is CAARGGGLGDYGYTF.

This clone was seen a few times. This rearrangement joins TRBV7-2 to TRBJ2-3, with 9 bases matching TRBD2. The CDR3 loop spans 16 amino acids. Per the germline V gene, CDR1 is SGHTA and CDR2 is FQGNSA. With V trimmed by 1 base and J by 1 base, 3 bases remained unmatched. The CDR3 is CASSLGAGGGTDTQYF. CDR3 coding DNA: TGTGCCAGCAGCTTAGGAGCGGGAGGAGGCACAGATACGCAGTATTTT.

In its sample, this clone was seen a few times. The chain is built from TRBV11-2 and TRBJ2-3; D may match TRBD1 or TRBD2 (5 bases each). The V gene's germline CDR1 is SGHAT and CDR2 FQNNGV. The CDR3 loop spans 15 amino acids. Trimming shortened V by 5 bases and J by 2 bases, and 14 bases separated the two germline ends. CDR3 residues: CASSRRSGHTDTQYF. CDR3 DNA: TGTGCCAGCAGCCGCCGCAGCGGACACACAGATACGCAGTATTTT.

The CDR3 here is CASSEGGMGFETQYF. In DNA, the CDR3 is TGTGCCAGCAGTGAGGGCGGGATGGGCTTTGAGACCCAGTACTTC. This sequence joins TRBV25-1 and TRBJ2-5; possible D gene TRBD2, 6 bases. There are 15 residues in the CDR3. Germline CDR1 reads MGHDK; CDR2 reads SYGVNS. Between the trimmed V and J ends, which lost 3 bases and 5 bases, there was a span of 16 bases.

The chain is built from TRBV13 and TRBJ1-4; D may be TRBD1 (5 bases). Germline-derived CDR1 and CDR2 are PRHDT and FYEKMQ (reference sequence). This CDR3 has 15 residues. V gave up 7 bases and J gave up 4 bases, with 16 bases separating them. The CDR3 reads CASKRAETVNEKLFF. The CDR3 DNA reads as TGTGCCAGCAAAAGGGCGGAGACAGTTAATGAAAAACTGTTTTTT.

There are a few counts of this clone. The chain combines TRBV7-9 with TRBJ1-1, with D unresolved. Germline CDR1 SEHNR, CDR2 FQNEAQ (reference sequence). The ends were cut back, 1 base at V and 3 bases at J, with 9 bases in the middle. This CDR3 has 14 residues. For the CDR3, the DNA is TGTGCCAGCAGCTTAGGAGGTTGGGACACTGAAGCTTTCTTT. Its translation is CASSLGGWDTEAFF.

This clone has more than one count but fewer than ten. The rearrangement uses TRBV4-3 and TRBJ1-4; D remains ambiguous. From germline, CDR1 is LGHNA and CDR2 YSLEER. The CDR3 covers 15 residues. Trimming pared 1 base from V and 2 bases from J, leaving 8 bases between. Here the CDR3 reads CASSQGYRTNEKLFF. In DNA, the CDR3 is TGCGCCAGCAGCCAAGGGTATCGTACTAATGAAAAACTGTTTTTT.

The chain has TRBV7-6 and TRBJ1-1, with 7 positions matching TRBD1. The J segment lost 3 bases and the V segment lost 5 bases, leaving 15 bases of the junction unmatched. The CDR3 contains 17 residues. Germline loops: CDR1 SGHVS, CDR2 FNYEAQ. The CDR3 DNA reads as TGTGCCAGCAGCACGAACCGACAGGGATTAAGGTACACTGAAGCTTTCTTT. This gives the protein CASSTNRQGLRYTEAFF.

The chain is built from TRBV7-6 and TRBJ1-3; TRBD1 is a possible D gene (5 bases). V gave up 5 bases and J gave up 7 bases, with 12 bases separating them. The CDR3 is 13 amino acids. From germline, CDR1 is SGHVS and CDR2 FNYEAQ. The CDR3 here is CASSLESGNTIYF. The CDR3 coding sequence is TGTGCCAGCAGCCTGGAATCAGGGAACACCATATATTTT.

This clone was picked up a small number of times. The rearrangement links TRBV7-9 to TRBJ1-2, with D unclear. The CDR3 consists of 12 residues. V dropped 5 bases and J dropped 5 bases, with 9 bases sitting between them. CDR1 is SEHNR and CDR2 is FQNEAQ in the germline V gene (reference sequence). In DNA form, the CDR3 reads TGTGCCAGCAGCAGAGACGGTTATGGCTACACCTTC. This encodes CASSRDGYGYTF.

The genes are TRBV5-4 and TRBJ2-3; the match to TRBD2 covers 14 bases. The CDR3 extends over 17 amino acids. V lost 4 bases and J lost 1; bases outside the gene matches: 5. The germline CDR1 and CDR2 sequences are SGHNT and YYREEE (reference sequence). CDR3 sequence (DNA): TGTGCCAGCAGCCCTCGACTAGCGGGGGGGCGCACAGATACGCAGTATTTT. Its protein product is CASSPRLAGGRTDTQYF.

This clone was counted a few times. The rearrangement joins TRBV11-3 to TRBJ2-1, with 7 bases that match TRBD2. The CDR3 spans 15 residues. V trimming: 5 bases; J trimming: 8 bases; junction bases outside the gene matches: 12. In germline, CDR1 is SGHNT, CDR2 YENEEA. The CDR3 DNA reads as TGTGCCAGCAGCGCCGGAGGCGGGAGTTTCTATGAGCAGTTCTTC. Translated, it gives CASSAGGGSFYEQFF.

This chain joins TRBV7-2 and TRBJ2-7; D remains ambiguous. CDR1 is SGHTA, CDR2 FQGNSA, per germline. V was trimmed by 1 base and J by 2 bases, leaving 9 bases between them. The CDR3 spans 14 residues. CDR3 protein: CASSLGTAPYEQYF. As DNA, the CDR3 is TGTGCCAGCAGCTTAGGCACAGCCCCCTACGAGCAGTACTTC.